This T cell receptor beta chain was recovered during a study of T cells in tuberculosis. Cells were sorted from thawed PBMC rested overnight and stained with GMM-loaded CD1B tetramer, viability dye and anti-CD3. The lipid loaded on the CD1B tetramers was C32 glucose monomycolate from Rhodococcus equi. CD14-expressing monocytes were removed from PBMC before cryopreservation and sorting. The CDR3 contains 13 residues. The ends were cut back, 2 bases at V and 8 bases at J, with 10 bases in the middle. Germline values: CDR1 SEHNR, CDR2 FQNEAQ (reference sequence). Clones were sequenced by immunoSEQ multiplex PCR, and TCRdb holds only the in-frame ones, with some missing. The sample records nearly 60,000 clones, nearly 90% being singletons. Study-level findings and limits: The stringent gate may have excluded weak CD1B-GMM tetramer binders.

V usage is TRBV7-9 and J usage is TRBJ2-1, with unresolved D. This clonotype originated in an adult woman with latent tuberculosis. Sequencing was done on a sample of CD1b-GMM tetramer-negative cells sorted from PBMCs. The CDR3 loop is CASSLPSFYEQFF. The CDR3, as DNA: TGTGCCAGCAGCTTACCCAGTTTTTATGAGCAGTTCTTC. Variable domain in full (rest from reference TRBV7-9 and TRBJ2-1): DTGVSQNPRHKITKRGQNVTFRCDPISEHNRLYWYRQTLGQGPEFLTYFQNEAQLEKSRLLSDRFSAERPKGSFSTLEIQRTEQGDSAMYLCASSLPSFYEQFFGPGTRLTVL.